A selection of T cell receptor beta chains follows, all from one sample in a study of post-analysis software for immune sequencing data. TCRdb itself ran the PCR reads through MiXCR, one entry per CDR3 protein. The sample has hundreds of thousands of distinct CDR3 sequences, 25% to 30% seen once; the top ten hold 0.5% to 0.6%. The sequenced material came from blood. These receptors all stem from a girl aged 5-17 years with multiple sclerosis. Both conserved end residues are part of each CDR3. The D gene is left open where the match is weak. Only part of the rows carry a size: once, few, many, or a class if the clone is expanded.

TRBJ2-6,TRBV20-1,15,NA,NA,CSASRSHSGANVLTF,TGCAGTGCTAGCCGCAGCCACTCTGGGGCCAACGTCCTGACTTTC
TRBJ2-7,TRBV7-2,12,few,NA,CASSFISYEQYF,TGTGCCAGCAGCTTCATTAGCTACGAGCAGTACTTC
TRBJ2-5,TRBV29-1,14,few,NA,CSVDIFTIQETQYF,TGCAGCGTTGATATCTTTACGATTCAAGAGACCCAGTACTTC
TRBJ2-1,TRBV4-1,16,NA,NA,CASSQSPVSGNNEQFF,TGCGCCAGCAGTCAAAGTCCAGTTTCGGGAAACAATGAGCAGTTCTTC
TRBJ2-7,TRBV7-2,13,NA,NA,CASSLVRTREQYF,TGTGCCAGCAGCTTAGTTCGGACGCGGGAGCAGTACTTC
TRBJ2-7,TRBV2,14,NA,TRBD1,CASRGDRVPAEQYF,TGTGCCAGCAGGGGTGACAGGGTACCCGCCGAGCAGTACTTC
TRBJ1-2,TRBV15,14,NA,TRBD1,CATSRDRQGGSYTF,TGTGCCACCAGCAGAGATCGACAGGGCGGGAGCTACACCTTC
TRBJ2-5,TRBV7-9,15,few,NA,CASTPAAREVDEQYF,TGTGCCAGCACCCCGGCGGCCAGGGAGGTCGATGAGCAGTACTTC
TRBJ2-3,TRBV12-3/TRBV12-4,15,few,NA,CASSLDSGPVDTQYF,TGTGCCAGCAGTTTAGATTCAGGGCCGGTGGATACGCAGTATTTT
TRBJ2-1,TRBV20-1,15,few,TRBD2,CSASSASGGYNEQFF,TGCAGTGCTAGCTCCGCTAGCGGGGGCTACAATGAGCAGTTCTTC
TRBJ2-5,TRBV28,13,NA,NA,CASSPGVKETQYF,TGTGCCAGCAGTCCCGGGGTTAAAGAGACCCAGTACTTC
TRBJ2-5,TRBV7-9,15,NA,NA,CASSFGPPDWETQYF,TGTGCCAGCAGCTTTGGGCCCCCGGACTGGGAGACCCAGTACTTC
TRBJ1-5,TRBV6-4,15,NA,TRBD1,CASSSRDRRNQPQHF,TGTGCCAGCAGTTCCCGGGACAGGCGTAATCAGCCCCAGCATTTT
TRBJ2-7,TRBV7-8,12,NA,NA,CASSWDTYEQYF,TGTGCCAGCAGCTGGGACACCTACGAGCAGTACTTC
TRBJ1-1,TRBV27,15,few,TRBD1,CASSPGTGGAIEAFF,TGTGCCAGCAGTCCCGGGACAGGGGGCGCGATTGAAGCTTTCTTT
TRBJ2-3,TRBV10-2,15,NA,NA,CASSESLTGPDTQYF,TGCGCCAGCAGTGAGTCCCTGACAGGCCCGGATACGCAGTATTTT
TRBJ1-6,TRBV9,14,few,NA,CVSSGGPYNSPLHF,TGTGTCAGCAGCGGGGGGCCCTATAATTCACCCCTCCACTTT
TRBJ2-1,TRBV9,15,few,TRBD2,CASSASSGRSGEQFF,TGTGCCAGCAGCGCCTCTAGCGGGAGGAGTGGTGAGCAGTTCTTC
TRBJ2-3,TRBV4-3,14,few,TRBD2,CASSQGRREDTQYF,TGCGCCAGCAGCCAGGGGAGGCGGGAGGATACGCAGTATTTT
TRBJ2-5,TRBV20-1,15,NA,NA,CSASSTGPPTETQYF,TGCAGTGCCTCTAGTACGGGACCCCCCACGGAGACCCAGTACTTC
TRBJ2-3,TRBV29-1,15,many,TRBD2,CSAEGLAYGTDTQYF,TGCAGCGCAGAGGGACTAGCGTACGGCACAGATACGCAGTATTTT
TRBJ2-3,TRBV2,14,NA,TRBD1,CASGQAKSTDTQYF,TGTGCCAGCGGACAGGCAAAGAGCACAGATACGCAGTATTTT
TRBJ1-4,TRBV5-1,14,few,NA,CASSLDTTNEKLFF,TGCGCCAGCAGCTTGGACACAACTAATGAAAAACTGTTTTTT
TRBJ1-5,TRBV6-1,17,NA,TRBD1,CASSGGQVGVGNQPQHF,TGTGCCAGCAGCGGAGGACAGGTCGGTGTTGGCAATCAGCCCCAGCATTTT
TRBJ2-4,TRBV28,12,few,NA,CASRSRENIQYF,TGTGCCAGCAGGTCCAGGGAAAACATTCAGTACTTC
TRBJ2-7,TRBV20-1,16,NA,TRBD2,CSARDHSGKGSYEQYF,TGCAGTGCTAGAGACCATAGCGGGAAAGGATCCTACGAGCAGTACTTC
TRBJ2-1,TRBV20-1,15,NA,TRBD2,CSAEGLAGVCNKQFF,TGCAGTGCTGAGGGACTAGCGGGAGTCTGCAATAAGCAGTTCTTC
TRBJ1-5,TRBV5-5,16,few,TRBD1,CASSSARDRSNQPQHF,TGTGCCAGCAGCTCCGCCCGGGACAGGAGCAATCAGCCCCAGCATTTT
TRBJ2-1,TRBV6-5,14,NA,NA,CASSYQDSTNEQFF,TGTGCCAGCAGTTACCAAGACAGCACGAATGAGCAGTTCTTC
TRBJ1-2,TRBV12-3/TRBV12-4,15,NA,TRBD1,CASSKPGQGGYGYTF,TGTGCCAGCAGTAAACCGGGACAGGGGGGATATGGCTACACCTTC
TRBJ1-1,TRBV29-1,11,NA,TRBD1,CSGDRDTEAFF,TGCAGCGGCGACAGGGATACTGAAGCTTTCTTT
TRBJ2-3,TRBV10-2,14,many,NA,CASNLRGFGDTQYF,TGCGCCAGCAATCTCCGGGGATTTGGAGATACGCAGTATTTT
TRBJ2-1,TRBV20-1,13,few,NA,CSTSRNQPDEQFF,TGCAGTACTAGTCGTAACCAGCCCGATGAGCAGTTCTTC
TRBJ1-1,TRBV20-1,13,few,NA,CSEGGQVGTEAFF,TGCAGTGAAGGGGGTCAAGTGGGCACTGAAGCTTTCTTT
TRBJ1-4,TRBV20-1,11,NA,NA,CSASNNEKLFF,TGCAGTGCTAGCAATAATGAAAAACTGTTTTTT
TRBJ1-3,TRBV29-1,16,NA,NA,CSVVGLPALSGNTIYF,TGCAGCGTTGTAGGTTTGCCGGCGCTCTCTGGAAACACCATATATTTT
TRBJ1-2,TRBV6-5,15,few,NA,CASSLGLPGNYGYTF,TGTGCCAGCAGTTTAGGCCTTCCAGGGAACTATGGCTACACCTTC
TRBJ2-5,TRBV7-2,14,few,NA,CASSSLFVEETQYF,TGTGCCAGCAGCTCTCTTTTCGTTGAAGAGACCCAGTACTTC
TRBJ2-1,TRBV7-2,15,NA,TRBD2,CASSLMTSRSYEQFF,TGTGCCAGCAGCTTAATGACTAGCAGGAGCTATGAGCAGTTCTTC
TRBJ2-3,TRBV11-2,16,NA,TRBD1,CASSLKRTGEEDTQYF,TGTGCCAGCAGCCTAAAAAGGACAGGGGAGGAAGATACGCAGTATTTT
TRBJ1-2,TRBV20-1,15,few,NA,CSARDAGSLGRGYTF,TGCAGTGCTAGAGATGCAGGGAGTCTCGGTAGAGGCTACACCTTC
TRBJ2-1,TRBV7-6,13,NA,NA,CASSLAQYNEQFF,TGTGCCAGCAGCTTAGCCCAGTACAATGAGCAGTTCTTC